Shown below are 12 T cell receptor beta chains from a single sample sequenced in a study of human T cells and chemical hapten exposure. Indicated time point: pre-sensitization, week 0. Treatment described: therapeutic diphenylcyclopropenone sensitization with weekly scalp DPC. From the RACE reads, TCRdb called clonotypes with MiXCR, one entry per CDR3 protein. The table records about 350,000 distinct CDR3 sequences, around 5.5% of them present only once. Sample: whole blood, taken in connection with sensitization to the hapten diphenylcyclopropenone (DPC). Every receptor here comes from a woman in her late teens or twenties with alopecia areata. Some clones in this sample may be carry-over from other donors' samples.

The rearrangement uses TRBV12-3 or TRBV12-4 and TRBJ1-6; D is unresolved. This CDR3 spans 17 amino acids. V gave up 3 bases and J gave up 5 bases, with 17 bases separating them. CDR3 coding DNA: TGTGCCAGCAGTTTTTATTATCGTCGGCAGGATAATTCACCCCTCCACTTT. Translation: CASSFYYRRQDNSPLHF.

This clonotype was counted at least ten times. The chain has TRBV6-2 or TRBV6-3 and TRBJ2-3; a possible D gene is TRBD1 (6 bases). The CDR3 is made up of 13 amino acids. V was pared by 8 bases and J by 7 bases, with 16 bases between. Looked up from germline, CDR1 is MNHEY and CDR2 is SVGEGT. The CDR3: CASQRQEINTQYF. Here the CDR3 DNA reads TGTGCCAGCCAAAGACAGGAGATCAATACGCAGTATTTT.

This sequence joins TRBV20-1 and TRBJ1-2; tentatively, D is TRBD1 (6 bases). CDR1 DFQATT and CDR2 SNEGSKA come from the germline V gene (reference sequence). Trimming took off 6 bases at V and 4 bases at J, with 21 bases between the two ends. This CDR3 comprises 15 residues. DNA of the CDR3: TGCAGTGCCAAGGGGGACGGTTCCATTCCCTATGGCTACACCTTC. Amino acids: CSAKGDGSIPYGYTF.

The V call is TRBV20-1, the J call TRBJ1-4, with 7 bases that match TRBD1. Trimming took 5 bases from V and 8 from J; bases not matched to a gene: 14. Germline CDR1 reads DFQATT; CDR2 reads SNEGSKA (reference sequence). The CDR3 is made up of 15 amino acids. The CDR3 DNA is TGCAGTGCTCCCCGCCCTCAGGGGGAACAAGAAAAACTGTTTTTT. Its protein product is CSAPRPQGEQEKLFF.

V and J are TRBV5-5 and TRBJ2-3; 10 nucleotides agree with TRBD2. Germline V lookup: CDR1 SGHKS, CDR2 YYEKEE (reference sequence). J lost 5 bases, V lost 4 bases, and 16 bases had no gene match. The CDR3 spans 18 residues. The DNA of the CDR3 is TGTGCCAGCAGCAAGAGGAGTCTAGCGGGGGCGGAGGGAGATACGCAGTATTTT. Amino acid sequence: CASSKRSLAGAEGDTQYF.

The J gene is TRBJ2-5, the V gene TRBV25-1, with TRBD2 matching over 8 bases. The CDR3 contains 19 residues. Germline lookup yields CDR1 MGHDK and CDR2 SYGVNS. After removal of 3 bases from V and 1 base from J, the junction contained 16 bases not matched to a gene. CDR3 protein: CASSDISGGKTRLQETQYF. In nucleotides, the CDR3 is TGTGCCAGCAGTGATATAAGCGGGGGTAAGACCCGACTCCAAGAGACCCAGTACTTC. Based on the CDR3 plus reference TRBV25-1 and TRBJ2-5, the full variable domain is EADIYQTPRYLVIGTGKKITLECSQTMGHDKMYWYQQDPGMELHLIHYSYGVNSTEKGDLSSESTVSRIRTEHFPLTLESARPSHTSQYLCASSDISGGKTRLQETQYFGPGTRLLVL.

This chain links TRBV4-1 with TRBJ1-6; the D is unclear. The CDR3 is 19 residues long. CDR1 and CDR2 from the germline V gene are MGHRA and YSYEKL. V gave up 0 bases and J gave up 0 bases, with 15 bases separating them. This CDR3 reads CASSQDLAVFLSYNSPLHF. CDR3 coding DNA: TGCGCCAGCAGCCAAGATCTTGCGGTCTTCCTCTCCTATAATTCACCCCTCCACTTT.

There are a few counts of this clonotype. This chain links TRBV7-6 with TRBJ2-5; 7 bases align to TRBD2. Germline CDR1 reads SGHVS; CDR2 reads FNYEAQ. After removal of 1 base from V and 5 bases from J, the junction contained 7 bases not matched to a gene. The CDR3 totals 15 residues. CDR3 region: CASSLVISGRETQYF. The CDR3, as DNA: TGTGCCAGCAGCTTAGTCATTAGCGGGCGGGAGACCCAGTACTTC. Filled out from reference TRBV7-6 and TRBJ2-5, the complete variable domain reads GAGVSQSPRYKVTKRGQDVALRCDPISGHVSLYWYRQALGQGPEFLTYFNYEAQQDKSGLPNDRFSAERPEGSISTLTIQRTEQRDSAMYRCASSLVISGRETQYFGPGTRLLVL.

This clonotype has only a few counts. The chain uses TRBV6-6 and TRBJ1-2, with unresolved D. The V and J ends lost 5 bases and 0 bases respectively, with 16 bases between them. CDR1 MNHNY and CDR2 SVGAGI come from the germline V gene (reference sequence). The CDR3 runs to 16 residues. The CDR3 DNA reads TGTGCCAGCAGTCTCTATATGAGAGTTACTAACTATGGCTACACCTTC. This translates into CASSLYMRVTNYGYTF.

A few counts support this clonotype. DNA of the CDR3: TGTGCCAGCAGTTTGTCAGGGGGAGGCTATGGCTACACCTTC. Translating it yields CASSLSGGGYGYTF. The rearrangement links TRBV12-3 or TRBV12-4 to TRBJ1-2; TRBD1 matches at 7 bases. The CDR3 contains 14 residues. With 3 bases clipped from V and 4 bases from J, the junction kept 5 bases outside the gene matches.

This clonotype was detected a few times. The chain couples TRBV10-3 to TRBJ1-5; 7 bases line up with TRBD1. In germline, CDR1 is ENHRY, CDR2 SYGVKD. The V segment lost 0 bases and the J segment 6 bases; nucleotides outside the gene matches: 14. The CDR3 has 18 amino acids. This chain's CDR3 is CAISESPLKWQGVQPQHF. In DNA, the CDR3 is TGTGCCATCAGTGAGTCCCCTTTAAAGTGGCAGGGGGTTCAGCCCCAGCATTTT.

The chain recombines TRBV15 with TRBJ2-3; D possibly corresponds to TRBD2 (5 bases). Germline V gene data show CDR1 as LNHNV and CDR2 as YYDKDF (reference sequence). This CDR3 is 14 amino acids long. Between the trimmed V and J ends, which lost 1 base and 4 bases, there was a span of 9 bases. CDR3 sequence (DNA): TGTGCCACCAGCAGAGGAGAGGGCCCAGATACGCAGTATTTT. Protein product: CATSRGEGPDTQYF.